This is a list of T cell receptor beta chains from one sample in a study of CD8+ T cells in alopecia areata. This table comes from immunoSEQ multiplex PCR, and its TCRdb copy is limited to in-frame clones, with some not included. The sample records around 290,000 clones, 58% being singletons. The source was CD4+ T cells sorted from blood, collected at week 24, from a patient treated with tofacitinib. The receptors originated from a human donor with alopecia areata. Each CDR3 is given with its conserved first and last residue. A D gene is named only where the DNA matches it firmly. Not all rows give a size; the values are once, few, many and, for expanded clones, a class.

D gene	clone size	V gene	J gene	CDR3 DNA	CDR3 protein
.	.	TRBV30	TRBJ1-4	TGTGCCTGGAGCTACCATGCGGGCGCGGAAAAACTGTTTTTT	CAWSYHAGAEKLFF
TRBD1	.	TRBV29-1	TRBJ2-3	TGCAGCGTTGAAGCACAGGGGAACGGAGATACGCAGTATTTT	CSVEAQGNGDTQYF
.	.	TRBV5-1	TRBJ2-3	TGCGCCAGCAGCATACAGGAGCGCACAGATACGCAGTATTTT	CASSIQERTDTQYF
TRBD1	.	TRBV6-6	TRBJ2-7	TGTGCCAGCAGTTATGTAGGACAGGGGGCCAGGCAGTACTTC	CASSYVGQGARQYF
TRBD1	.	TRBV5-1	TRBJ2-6	TGCGCCAGCAGCTTGTTTGGGACAGGTCCCTCTGGGGCCAACGTCCTGACTTTC	CASSLFGTGPSGANVLTF
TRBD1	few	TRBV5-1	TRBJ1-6	TGCGCCAGCAGCCCAGCTCCCCAGGGGGATAATTCACCCCTCCACTTT	CASSPAPQGDNSPLHF
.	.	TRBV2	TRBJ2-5	TGTGCCAGCAGGAGGTACGGGGGGCACGAGACCCAGTACTTC	CASRRYGGHETQYF
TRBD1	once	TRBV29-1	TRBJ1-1	TGCAGCGGGAAGACAGGGGGCACTGAAGCTTTCTTT	CSGKTGGTEAFF
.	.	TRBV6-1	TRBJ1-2	TGTGCCAGCAGTGAATCCGGGACGGACTATGGCTACACCTTC	CASSESGTDYGYTF
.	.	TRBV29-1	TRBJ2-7	TGCAGCGTTGAAGACCCCCGGGACAAGAACTACGAGCAGTACTTC	CSVEDPRDKNYEQYF
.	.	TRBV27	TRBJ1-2	TGTGCCAGCAGCCCACAGGCATCCTCTTACTATGGCTACACCTTC	CASSPQASSYYGYTF
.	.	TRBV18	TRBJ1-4	TGTGCCAGCTCACTACAACAGGGAATTACGACTAATGAAAAACTGTTTTTT	CASSLQQGITTNEKLFF
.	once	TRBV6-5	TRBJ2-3	TGTGCCAGCGCTCGGGACACCTCAACGCAGTATTTT	CASARDTSTQYF
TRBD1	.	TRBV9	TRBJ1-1	TGTGCCAGCAGTCCTTGGACAGGGGAAGACACTGAAGCTTTCTTT	CASSPWTGEDTEAFF
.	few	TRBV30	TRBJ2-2	TGTGCCTGGAGTATGGGGAACCTCGACGCCGGGGAGCTGTTTTTT	CAWSMGNLDAGELFF
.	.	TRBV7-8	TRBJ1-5	TGTGCCAGCAGCGTATACCGATCCCTAGACGATCAGCCCCAGCATTTT	CASSVYRSLDDQPQHF
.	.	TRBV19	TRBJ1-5	TGTGCCAGTAGTAACCCAGAGTCGTGGTTCGGCCAGCCCCAGCATTTT	CASSNPESWFGQPQHF
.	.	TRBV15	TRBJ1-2	TGTGCCACCAGCAGAGTGCCCCTCCGCGGGGGACACTATGGCTACACCTTC	CATSRVPLRGGHYGYTF
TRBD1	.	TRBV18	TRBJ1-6	TGTGCCAGCTCACCGGGACAGGGCGCAAATTCACCCCTCCACTTT	CASSPGQGANSPLHF
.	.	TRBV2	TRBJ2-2	TGTGCCAGCAAGATCCGGGACACTAAGACCGGGGAGCTGTTTTTT	CASKIRDTKTGELFF
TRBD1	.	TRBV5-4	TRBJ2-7	TGTGCCAGCAGCTTGAACAGGGGATTTGGCTACGAGCAGTACTTC	CASSLNRGFGYEQYF
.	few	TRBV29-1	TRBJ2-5	TGCAGCGTTGAGTTAAGTGGGGAGACCCAGTACTTC	CSVELSGETQYF
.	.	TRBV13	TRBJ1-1	TGTGCCAGCAGCTTTTTAGGGGAAACTGAAGCTTTCTTT	CASSFLGETEAFF
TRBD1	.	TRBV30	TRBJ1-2	TGTGCCTGGACCACGGACAGGGAGGGCTACACCTTC	CAWTTDREGYTF
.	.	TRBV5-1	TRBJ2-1	TGCGCCAGCAGCTTGTTGGTCTCCACTCTTGACAATGAGCAGTTCTTC	CASSLLVSTLDNEQFF
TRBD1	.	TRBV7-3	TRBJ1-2	TGTGCCAGCAGCTGGGACAGGGGATATGGCTACACCTTC	CASSWDRGYGYTF
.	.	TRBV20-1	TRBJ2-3	TGCAGCAGGGGGGGGCCAGATACGCAGTATTTT	CSRGGPDTQYF
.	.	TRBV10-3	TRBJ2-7	TGTGCCATCAGGGACAGCCCTCAACTTTACGAGCAGTACTTC	CAIRDSPQLYEQYF
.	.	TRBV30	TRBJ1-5	TGTGCCTGGAGGGGGGTGTCAGGGGATCAGCCCCAGCATTTT	CAWRGVSGDQPQHF
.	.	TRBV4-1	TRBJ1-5	TGCGCCAGCAGCCAAGGTCCCGGAGATCAGCCCCAGCATTTT	CASSQGPGDQPQHF
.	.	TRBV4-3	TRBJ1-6	TGCGCCAGCAGCCAAGTAGGCCAGGGTCCCTCACCCCTCCACTTT	CASSQVGQGPSPLHF
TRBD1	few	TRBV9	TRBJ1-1	TGTGCCAGCAGCGCCTCCGGGACAGGGTACACTGAAGCTTTCTTT	CASSASGTGYTEAFF
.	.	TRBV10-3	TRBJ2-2	TGTGCCATCAGTCCTGACAGGCGGTCCGGGGAGCTGTTTTTT	CAISPDRRSGELFF
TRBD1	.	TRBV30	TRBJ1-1	TGTGCCTGGAGTGTAAGGAGGGGGCCCACTGAAGCTTTCTTT	CAWSVRRGPTEAFF
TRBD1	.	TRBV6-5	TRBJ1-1	TGTGCCAGCAGTAGACAGGGGCTGGCTTTCTTT	CASSRQGLAFF
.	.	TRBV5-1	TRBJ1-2	TGCGCCAGCAGCTTCACCCCGGGCTTCTATGGCTACACCTTC	CASSFTPGFYGYTF
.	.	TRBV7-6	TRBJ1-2	TGTGCCAGCAGCCCCCTTGGGTCCGGGGGCTACACCTTC	CASSPLGSGGYTF
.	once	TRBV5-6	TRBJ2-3	TGTGCCAGCAGCTTGAGGCCAGGGCAGCCAACGCAGTATTTT	CASSLRPGQPTQYF
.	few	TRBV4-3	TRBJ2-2	TGCGCCAGCAGCCAATTTACAGGGCAGTTCAGCACCGGGGAGCTGTTTTTT	CASSQFTGQFSTGELFF
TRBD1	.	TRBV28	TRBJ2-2	TGTGCCAGCAGTGGACACAGGGGCACCGGGGAGCTGTTTTTT	CASSGHRGTGELFF
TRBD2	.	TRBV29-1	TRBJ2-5	TGCAGCGTTGGGGGACTAGCGATTGAGACCCAGTACTTC	CSVGGLAIETQYF
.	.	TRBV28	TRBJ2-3	TGTGCCAGCAGGACAGGCACAGATACGCAGTATTTT	CASRTGTDTQYF
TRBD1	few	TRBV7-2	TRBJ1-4	TGTGCCAGCAGCTTAAGTGGGACAGCAACTAATGAAAAACTGTTTTTT	CASSLSGTATNEKLFF
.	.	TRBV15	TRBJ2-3	TGTGCCACCAGCAGAGATATCACAGATACGCAGTATTTT	CATSRDITDTQYF
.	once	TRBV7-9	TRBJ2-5	TGTGCCAGCAGCCCCCGGGCAAGGGGCGGGCAGGAGACCCAGTACTTC	CASSPRARGGQETQYF
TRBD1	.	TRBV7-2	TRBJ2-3	TGTGCCAGCAGCCCTCCATGGGACAGGGTGGGAGATACGCAGTATTTT	CASSPPWDRVGDTQYF
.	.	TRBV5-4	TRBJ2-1	TGTGCCAGCAGCTTGCCAGGCTCCTACAATGAGCAGTTCTTC	CASSLPGSYNEQFF